This entry is about one T cell receptor (beta chain). CDR3 size: 13 residues. V was cut by 0 bases and J by 3 bases, with 6 bases left in between. Germline lookup yields CDR1 LGHDT and CDR2 YNNKEL (reference sequence). These data come from a study of blood T cell repertoires in COVID-19. Using immunoSEQ multiplex PCR, the repertoire was profiled, and TCRdb retains in-frame clones only, with some absent. This table has approximately 85,000 clones, about 81% appearing once. The sequence was collected from a human donor in a cohort sampled during active COVID-19. Sample: peripheral blood. The J gene is TRBJ2-7, the V gene TRBV3-1 (or the pseudogene TRBV3-2), with D unresolved. As DNA, the CDR3 is TGTGCCAGCAGCCAAGAGGTCAGCTACGAGCAGTACTTC. This translates into CASSQEVSYEQYF.